This TCR beta chain was captured in a study of shared clonotypes between healthy human individuals. At the level of the study: Each donor's CD4 naive and CD4 memory cells filled three plates apiece, CD8 naive two, and CD8 memory one.

Original handling: Junction-only immunoSEQ data arrived without quality scores, meaning filtering differed. Sequencing used immunoSEQ multiplex PCR; TCRdb keeps in-frame clones, though not all of them. From that table come the V and J calls and clone size; the DNA was used to work out D and trimming. The sample holds roughly 2.6 million clones, roughly 92% seen once. Donors comprised healthy HIV-negative adults lacking recent acute infections or vaccinations. Donors were Caucasian adults residing in Nashville, Tennessee, USA. The V gene end was trimmed by 7 bases and the J gene end by 0 bases; junction bases not matched to a gene: 9. Germline assignment: CDR1 MNHNY and CDR2 SVGAGI (reference sequence). CDR3 length: 16 amino acids.

J is TRBJ2-1 and V is TRBV6-6, with TRBD2 matching 7 bases. The receptor comes from a man aged 18 to 30 in good health. Sequenced: naive CD4+ T cells sorted from blood. Noted subset: CD45RA+ positively selected. DNA of the CDR3: TGTGCCAGCAACCATCGGGGGGACTCCTCCTACAATGAGCAGTTCTTC. This encodes CASNHRGDSSYNEQFF.